This T cell receptor (beta chain) was sequenced during a study of cytomegalovirus exposure and HLA in healthy donors. Whole-study results and caveats: Available immune exposure information was restricted to CMV serostatus only. The study listed roughly 160 cytomegalovirus-associated TCR beta chains.

For this clone: Its cognate antigen is unknown.

Amplification used 60 Vbeta primers and 13 Jbeta primers. The data were produced by immunoSEQ multiplex PCR, yet TCRdb's version contains in-frame clones alone and is incomplete. The table records 130,000 to 150,000 clones, almost 80% of them present only once. Germline assignment: CDR1 SGDLS and CDR2 YYNGEE. J was trimmed by 0 bases and V by 4 bases; bases with no gene match: 8. This CDR3 is built from 16 residues. Sequences were obtained from PBMCs. V gene TRBV9 combines with J gene TRBJ1-2, with TRBD1 matching 8 bases. The receptor was derived from a woman in her thirties or forties in good health and CMV-seropositive. CDR3 region: CASSPSIQGANYGYTF. CDR3 sequence (DNA): TGTGCCAGCAGCCCCTCAATACAGGGGGCTAACTATGGCTACACCTTC.